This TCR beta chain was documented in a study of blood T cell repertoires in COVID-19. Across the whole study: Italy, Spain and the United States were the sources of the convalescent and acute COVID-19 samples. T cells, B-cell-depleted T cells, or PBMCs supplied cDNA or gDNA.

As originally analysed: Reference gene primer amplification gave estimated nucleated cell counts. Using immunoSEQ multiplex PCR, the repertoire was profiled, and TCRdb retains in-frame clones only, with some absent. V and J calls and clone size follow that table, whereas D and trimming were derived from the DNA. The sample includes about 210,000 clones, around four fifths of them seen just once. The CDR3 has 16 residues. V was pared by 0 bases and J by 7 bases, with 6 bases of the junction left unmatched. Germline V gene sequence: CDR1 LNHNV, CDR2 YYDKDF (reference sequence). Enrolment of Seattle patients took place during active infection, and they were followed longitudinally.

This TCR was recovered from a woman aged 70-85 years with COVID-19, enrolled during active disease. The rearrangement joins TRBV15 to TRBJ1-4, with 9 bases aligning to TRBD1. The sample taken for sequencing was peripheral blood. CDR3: CATSREVQGAGEKLFF. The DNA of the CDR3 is TGTGCCACCAGCAGAGAAGTACAGGGGGCTGGTGAAAAACTGTTTTTT. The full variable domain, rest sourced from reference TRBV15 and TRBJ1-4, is DAMVIQNPRYQVTQFGKPVTLSCSQTLNHNVMYWYQQKSSQAPKLLFHYYDKDFNNEADTPDNFQSRRPNTSFCFLDIRSPGLGDTAMYLCATSREVQGAGEKLFFGSGTQLSVL.